The entry that follows covers one T cell receptor (beta chain) sequence. This clonotype showed up just a few times. Which antigen it targets is not known. Nothing much larger sits one base from this clone, and base qualities are not available. The listed sequencing device is Illumina NovaSeq 6000. TCRalpha and TCRbeta cDNA libraries were built by 5'RACE with constant-segment primers, adding sample barcodes and unique molecular identifiers. Trizol reagent was used to extract RNA from every sample. Amplification of the libraries took two PCR steps, and the second step added a second sample barcode plus Illumina TruSeq adapters. Sequencing of the libraries was done on an Illumina NovaSeq, producing 2 x 150 bp paired-end reads. The published analysis was carried out like this. Reads were demultiplexed and collapsed into UMI-guided consensus sequences with migec v1.2.7. Using mixcr v2.1.11, UMI consensuses were aligned to TRA and TRB V and J templates and then assembled into clonotypes. Expanded or contracted clonotypes were those called significant by both edgeR and NoisET, with noise models trained on biological replicates. For edgeR calls, a false discovery rate-adjusted p below 0.01 and a log2 fold-change threshold of 1 were applied. As an exploratory analysis of dynamics, max-normalized trajectories of the 1000 most abundant clonotypes were examined by PCA with hierarchical clustering. Each responding clone was given a CD4 or CD8 phenotype based on the CD4+ and CD8+ repertoires, which had been sequenced separately. TCRdb trimmed the raw reads at Q25, called clones with MiXCR and kept productive beta chains. Merged by CDR3 protein, the rows form single entries marked with the most common genes and DNA. The V and J calls and clone size come from TCRdb's table, not from the authors' own analysis. The sample has about 340,000 distinct CDR3 sequences on record, 20% to 25% of them singletons. The ten largest clonotypes hold under 15% of the sample.

This sample is drawn from a study of T-cell memory formation after mild COVID-19 (dated by TCRdb to the early 2020s). Study-level background: TCR sequence clusters from the two donors were found to be largely donor specific. In a couple of donors, T-cell clones that expanded and contracted after mild COVID-19 were tracked by sequencing TCRalpha and TCRbeta repertoires over time. Two young, previously healthy adult volunteers made up the cohort, one male and one female. Findings and caveats that apply to the study as a whole: Whether the second-wave clones peaking on day 37 were SARS-CoV-2 specific was not confirmed. Contracting CD4+ clones were located mainly in the CM and EM memory subsets, whereas CD8+ clones were found to be enriched in EMRA. Some responding clones were detected in pre-infection memory, which suggested that pre-existing cross-reactive memory T cells had joined the SARS-CoV-2 response. Balanced CD4/CD8 phenotypes were observed for clones contracting from day 15 to 85, whereas a bias towards CD4+ was observed for a second wave of clones expanding from day 15 to 37. The study included only a couple of mild cases, and larger cohorts that include severe cases with pre-infection samples were judged to be necessary.

PBMCs were isolated by Ficoll-Paque density gradient centrifugation. Cut back by 0 bases and 4 bases, the V and J ends lie 14 bases apart. Measured from the cysteine to the phenylalanine, the CDR3 is 16 residues long. The kept DNA is CDR3 alone, 48 bases in frame from the first base. The germline V gene yields SGHVS for CDR1 and FNYEAQ for CDR2. Here the chain combines TRBV7-6 and TRBJ2-3; a tentative D match to TRBD1 spans 6 bases. This clonotype was sampled from an adult woman who had mild COVID-19 (a few samples of this study predate the infection). The sample titles of this study are shuffled in the database, so cell type and time point are left out; the donor was told from shared clones. Material for sequencing was PBMCs or a T cell subset sorted from them (not recorded which). The DNA sequence follows: TGTGCCAGCAGCTTAGCCTGGGGGCGCAGGGCAGATACGCAGTATTTT. Protein translation: CASSLAWGRRADTQYF.